The 26 T cell receptor beta chains below were found in one sample sequenced in a study of T cells after yellow fever vaccination. TCRdb redid the calling of the 5' RACE reads with MiXCR, one entry per CDR3 protein. The sample has about 57,000 distinct CDR3 sequences; 6.5% to 8% are singletons. Sequenced here: CD8+ T cells sorted from PBMCs, sampled 15 days after the yellow fever booster vaccination. Receptors originate from a man between 25 and 39 years old who received the YFV17D yellow fever vaccine.

A word on this clonotype: A much larger clone lies a single base off, so this may be a read error. The chain has TRBV9 and TRBJ2-3; maybe TRBD1 (5 bases). CDR1 SGDLS and CDR2 YYNGEE come from the germline V gene. The CDR3 is 16 residues long. V was shortened by 3 bases and J by 2 bases, with 16 bases between the two germline ends. CDR3 residues: CASSGGWGSVTDTQYF. The CDR3 nucleotides read TGTGCCAGCAGCGGGGGCTGGGGAAGCGTCACAGATACGCAGTATTTT.

This clonotype was recorded at least ten times. The rearrangement uses TRBV7-8 and TRBJ2-5, with D unclear. The length of the CDR3 is 11 residues. The germline gives CDR1 SGHVS, CDR2 FQNEAQ. V was clipped by 3 bases and J by 5 bases, with 4 bases between them. The CDR3 region is CASSFAETQYF. CDR3 DNA sequence: TGTGCCAGCAGCTTTGCGGAGACCCAGTACTTC.

There are many counts of this clonotype. The chain links TRBV29-1 to TRBJ1-5, with D perhaps matching TRBD1 (5 bases). V gave up 1 base and J gave up 0 bases, with 7 bases separating them. Germline CDR1 is SQVTM and CDR2 is ANQGSEA. This CDR3 region has 14 residues. CDR3 loop: CSVEGGDSNQPQHF. CDR3 nucleotides: TGCAGCGTTGAAGGGGGGGATAGCAATCAGCCCCAGCATTTT.

This clonotype was counted ten times or more. The chain couples TRBV28 to TRBJ2-3, with TRBD1 matching over 7 bases. Germline values: CDR1 MDHEN, CDR2 SYDVKM. CDR3 length: 15 residues. J was trimmed by 3 bases and V by 5 bases; bases with no gene match: 8. The CDR3 sequence is CASSIDRVGTDTQYF. The CDR3 DNA reads as TGTGCCAGCAGTATCGACAGGGTCGGTACAGATACGCAGTATTTT.

About this clonotype itself: A much larger clone differs from this one at a single base, so this may be a read error. The chain recombines TRBV19 with TRBJ2-2; D not certain. The CDR3 sequence is 15 residues long. Germline CDR1 and CDR2: LNHDA and SQIVND (reference sequence). The CDR3 is CACSPTPLQTGELFF. In nucleotides, the CDR3 is TGTGCCTGTAGCCCGACTCCCCTCCAGACCGGGGAGCTGTTTTTT.

The sample holds many counts of this clonotype. The rearrangement joins TRBV27 to TRBJ2-7, with 8 bases identical to TRBD1. This CDR3 contains 14 residues. CDR1 is MNHEY, CDR2 SMNVEV, per germline (reference sequence). V shed 0 bases and J 5 bases; nucleotides not matched to a gene: 3. This chain's CDR3 is CASSLSQGAHEQYF. In nucleotides, the CDR3 is TGTGCCAGCAGTTTATCCCAGGGGGCGCACGAGCAGTACTTC.

Only a few counts were recorded for this clonotype. The chain uses TRBV28 and TRBJ2-2; 11 bases align to TRBD2. From germline, CDR1 is MDHEN and CDR2 SYDVKM. Germline trimming cut 2 bases from V and 3 bases from J; bases unmatched to any gene: 5. The CDR3 totals 17 residues. CDR3 coding DNA: TGTGCCAGCAGTTTACTAGCGGGGGGTACCTACACCGGGGAGCTGTTTTTT. Translation gives CASSLLAGGTYTGELFF.

This clonotype was recorded at least ten times. This chain uses TRBV7-6 with TRBJ2-5, with 12 bases identical to TRBD2. The CDR3 is 17 amino acids. CDR1 and CDR2 (germline): SGHVS, FNYEAQ. The V and J ends lost 4 bases and 4 bases, in that order; junction bases with no gene match: 10. The CDR3 nucleotides read TGTGCCAGCAGCTCGAAGAATCCGGGACTAGCGGGAGAGACCCAGTACTTC. Its protein is CASSSKNPGLAGETQYF.

The chain carries TRBV7-2 and TRBJ1-3; TRBD1 matches at 8 bases. V was pared by 0 bases and J by 2 bases, with 6 bases of the junction left unmatched. CDR1 and CDR2 (germline): SGHTA, FQGNSA. This CDR3 comprises 17 residues. The CDR3 DNA sequence: TGTGCCAGCAGCTTAGCCGCGGACAGGGTAACTGGAAACACCATATATTTT. This codes for CASSLAADRVTGNTIYF.

This clonotype came up many times. The V call is TRBV7-8, the J call TRBJ2-5, with D perhaps matching TRBD1 (6 bases). Germline CDR1 SGHVS, CDR2 FQNEAQ. V dropped 7 bases and J dropped 4 bases, with 10 bases sitting between them. This CDR3 is 12 amino acids long. The CDR3: CASTTRGETQYF. The CDR3 nucleotides are TGTGCCAGCACCACCAGGGGAGAGACCCAGTACTTC. The full variable domain, its missing parts supplied by reference TRBV7-8 and TRBJ2-5, is GAGVSQSPRYKVAKRGQDVALRCDPISGHVSLFWYQQALGQGPEFLTYFQNEAQLDKSGLPSDRFFAERPEGSVSTLKIQRTQQEDSAVYLCASTTRGETQYFGPGTRLLVL.

V usage is TRBV5-8 and J usage is TRBJ2-1; 7 positions agree with TRBD2. The CDR3 totals 17 residues. Germline V lookup: CDR1 SGHTS, CDR2 YDEGEE. With 9 bases clipped from V and 5 bases from J, the junction kept 20 bases outside the gene matches. This chain's CDR3 is CAMSTTLVFGRHNEQFF. The CDR3 DNA reads TGTGCCATGTCTACCACCCTAGTCTTCGGGAGGCACAATGAGCAGTTCTTC.

The chain employs TRBV6-1 and TRBJ2-3, with TRBD2 matching 13 bases. The CDR3 is 18 amino acids. The V gene's germline CDR1 is MNHNS and CDR2 SASEGT. The ends lost 7 bases at V and 2 bases at J; junction bases unmatched: 12. DNA of the CDR3: TGTGCCAGCAATCAGCGGACTAGCGGGGGACAAGACACAGATACGCAGTATTTT. It specifies CASNQRTSGGQDTDTQYF.

This clonotype has at least ten counts. The rearrangement uses TRBV7-9 and TRBJ1-5; the match to TRBD1 covers 9 bases. The CDR3 has 15 residues. Germline V gene data show CDR1 as SEHNR and CDR2 as FQNEAQ (reference sequence). V shed 3 bases and J 7 bases; nucleotides not matched to a gene: 7. The CDR3 bases are TGTGCCAGCAGCTTGGCGACAGGGGGTCAACAGCCCCAGCATTTT. Residues: CASSLATGGQQPQHF.

This clonotype was seen at least ten times. V usage is TRBV29-1 and J usage is TRBJ2-5; either TRBD1 or TRBD2 may supply D (5 bases each). In germline, CDR1 is SQVTM, CDR2 ANQGSEA. This CDR3 has 18 residues. V shed 4 bases and J shed 1 base, with 25 bases lying between them. The CDR3 reads CSVAGNLEGRASQETQYF. The CDR3 nucleotides are TGCAGCGTTGCGGGGAACCTTGAGGGCAGGGCGAGCCAAGAGACCCAGTACTTC. Full variable domain (outside the CDR3, taken from reference TRBV29-1 and TRBJ2-5): SAVISQKPSRDICQRGTSLTIQCQVDSQVTMMFWYRQQPGQSLTLIATANQGSEATYESGFVIDKFPISRPNLTFSTLTVSNMSPEDSSIYLCSVAGNLEGRASQETQYFGPGTRLLVL.

In its sample, this clonotype was seen many times. The chain links TRBV7-8 to TRBJ1-3; tentatively, D is TRBD1 (6 bases). V was clipped by 5 bases and J by 4 bases, with 12 bases between them. The germline CDR1 and CDR2 sequences are SGHVS and FQNEAQ. The CDR3 contains 14 residues. CDR3 sequence reads: CASSRAGGGNTIYF. In DNA, the CDR3 is TGTGCCAGCAGCCGCGCGGGGGGCGGAAACACCATATATTTT.

This clonotype was seen only a few times. The chain employs TRBV6-5 and TRBJ2-7; D could derive from TRBD1 or TRBD2 (5 bases each). CDR3 length: 13 amino acids. Germline CDR1 MNHEY, CDR2 SVGAGI. Trimming removed 2 bases at V and 4 bases at J, with 9 bases between. The CDR3 bases are TGTGCCAGCAGTTACGGTGAGGGGTACGAGCAGTACTTC. The encoded protein is CASSYGEGYEQYF.

There are many counts of this clonotype. The CDR3 is CASSSGGTTEAFF. As DNA, the CDR3 is TGTGCCAGCAGTTCCGGAGGAACGACTGAAGCTTTCTTT. The chain joins TRBV12-3 or TRBV12-4 to TRBJ1-1, with no clear D. V was pared by 4 bases and J by 5 bases, with 11 bases between. The CDR3 is made up of 13 amino acids.

About this clonotype: With a much larger clone just one base away, this may be a read error. The V call is TRBV19, the J call TRBJ1-5, with D perhaps TRBD1 (5 bases). The CDR3 sequence is 15 residues long. Germline CDR1 reads LNHDA; CDR2 reads SQIVND (reference sequence). The CDR3 bases are TGTGCCAGTACTATACTCGAAGGGGTTAATCAGCCCCAGCATTTT. Protein product: CASTILEGVNQPQHF.

This clonotype appeared many times. The chain joins TRBV12-3 or TRBV12-4 to TRBJ2-5; D is unresolved. Trimming took 5 bases from V and 1 from J, leaving 5 bases between them. This CDR3 has 12 residues. The CDR3 protein is CASSPVQETQYF. The CDR3 nucleotides read TGTGCCAGCAGTCCCGTCCAAGAGACCCAGTACTTC.

This clonotype has at least ten counts. V is TRBV2 and J is TRBJ2-7; D gene unclear. The CDR3 is 13 residues long. Looked up from germline, CDR1 is SNHLY and CDR2 is FYNNEI. V lost 11 bases and J 2 bases, leaving 16 bases between the germline ends. The chain's CDR3 is CAVLLTVAYEQYF. CDR3 nucleotides: TGTGCCGTCCTCTTAACAGTAGCCTACGAGCAGTACTTC.

This clonotype showed up many times. V gene TRBV7-8 combines with J gene TRBJ2-1; D is ambiguous. V lost 5 bases, J lost 8 bases, and 7 bases lay in between. The CDR3 covers 11 residues. The germline V gene encodes CDR1 SGHVS and CDR2 FQNEAQ. CDR3 amino acids: CASSLIDEQFF. CDR3 nucleotides: TGTGCCAGCAGCCTCATCGATGAGCAGTTCTTC.

This clonotype was found many times. The chain combines TRBV9 with TRBJ2-3; D gene unclear. Deletions cut 2 bases from V and 6 bases from J, with 7 bases between. Per germline, CDR1 SGDLS and CDR2 YYNGEE. The CDR3 loop spans 12 amino acids. The DNA for the CDR3 is TGTGCCAGCAGCGTTCAAGAGGATACGCAGTATTTT. This sequence encodes CASSVQEDTQYF. Full variable domain (missing parts from reference TRBV9 and TRBJ2-3): DSGVTQTPKHLITATGQRVTLRCSPRSGDLSVYWYQQSLDQGLQFLIQYYNGEERAKGNILERFSAQQFPDLHSELNLSSLELGDSALYFCASSVQEDTQYFGPGTRLTVL.

This clonotype was picked up many times. The J gene is TRBJ2-1, the V gene TRBV21-1. TRBV21-1 is reported as a pseudogene. The CDR3 contains 12 residues. The CDR3, as DNA: TGTGCCAGCAGCAAAGGCCTCGATGAGCAGTTCTTC. It yields the protein CASSKGLDEQFF.

This clonotype was observed many times. The chain is built from TRBV6-2 or TRBV6-3 and TRBJ1-2; D is unresolved. V lost 9 bases and J lost 4, with 15 bases in between. Germline V CDR1 and CDR2: MNHEY, SVGEGT. The CDR3 extends over 13 amino acids. The CDR3 here is CASSAVQFYGYTF. The CDR3 DNA is TGTGCCAGTTCCGCCGTTCAGTTCTATGGCTACACCTTC.

This clonotype was seen ten or more times. V gene TRBV12-3 or TRBV12-4 combines with J gene TRBJ2-2, with D perhaps given as TRBD1 or TRBD2 (5 bases each). Deletions cut 7 bases from V and 5 bases from J, with 17 bases between. The CDR3 covers 15 residues. The CDR3, as DNA: TGTGCCAGCACCCTCCCGGGGCGCAGAACCGGGGAGCTGTTTTTT. Translated, it gives CASTLPGRRTGELFF.

This clonotype appeared many times. The chain is built from TRBV4-2 and TRBJ2-3; D gene ambiguous. The germline V and J ends were trimmed by 0 bases and 2 bases, with 9 bases remaining between them. This CDR3 is 15 amino acids long. Germline V gene data show CDR1 as LGHNA and CDR2 as YNFKEQ. CDR3 DNA: TGTGCCAGCAGCCAAGATCCGGGTTTCACAGATACGCAGTATTTT. Its protein is CASSQDPGFTDTQYF.